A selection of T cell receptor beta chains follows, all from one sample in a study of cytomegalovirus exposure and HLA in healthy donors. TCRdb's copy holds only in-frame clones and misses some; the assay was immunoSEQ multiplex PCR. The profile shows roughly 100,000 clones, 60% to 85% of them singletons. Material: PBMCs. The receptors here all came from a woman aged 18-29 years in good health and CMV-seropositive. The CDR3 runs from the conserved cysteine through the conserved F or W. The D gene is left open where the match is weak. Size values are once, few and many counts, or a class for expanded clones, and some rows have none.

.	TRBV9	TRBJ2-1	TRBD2	TGTGCCAGCAGCGTATGGGGAGGGCCGGACAATGAGCAGTTCTTC	CASSVWGGPDNEQFF
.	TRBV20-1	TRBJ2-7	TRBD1	TGCAGTGGAGGGGGCGTGCACGAGCAGTACTTC	CSGGGVHEQYF
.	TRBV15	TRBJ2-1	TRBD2	TGTGCCACCAGCCGCTCGGCGGGAGGGGAAAATGAGCAGTTCTTC	CATSRSAGGENEQFF
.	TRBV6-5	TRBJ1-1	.	TGTGCCAGCGGAACAGGTCAGAACACTGAAGCTTTCTTT	CASGTGQNTEAFF
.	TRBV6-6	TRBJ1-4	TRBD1	TGTGCCAGCAGTAGTCAGGGGGTAGGGGAAAAACTGTTTTTT	CASSSQGVGEKLFF
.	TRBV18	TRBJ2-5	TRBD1	TGTGCCAGCTCACCTTCAGGGGGCGGTGAGACCCAGTACTTC	CASSPSGGGETQYF
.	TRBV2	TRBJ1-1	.	TGTGCCAGCAGTGAAGCTGGCAGGGGGAACACTGAAGCTTTCTTT	CASSEAGRGNTEAFF
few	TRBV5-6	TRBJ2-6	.	TGTGCCAGCAGCTCCGTCTCTGGGGCCAACGTCCTGACTTTC	CASSSVSGANVLTF
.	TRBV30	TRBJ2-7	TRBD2	TGTGCCTGGAGTCCCCTGGGGCTAGCGGGAGGGTACGAGCAGTACTTC	CAWSPLGLAGGYEQYF
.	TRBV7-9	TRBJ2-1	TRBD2	TGTGCCAGCAGCTTAGTAGCTAGCGGGAGAAATGAGCAGTTCTTC	CASSLVASGRNEQFF
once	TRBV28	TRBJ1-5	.	TGTGCCAGCAGTCCGGGACTGTATAGCAATCAGCCCCAGCATTTT	CASSPGLYSNQPQHF
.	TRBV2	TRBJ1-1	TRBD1	TGTGCCAGCAGTTCGGGACAGGGAAATACGGCAGCTTTCTTT	CASSSGQGNTAAFF
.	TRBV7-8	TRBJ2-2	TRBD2	TGTGCCAGCAGCTCCCGGGACTACTTCACCGGGGAGCTGTTTTTT	CASSSRDYFTGELFF
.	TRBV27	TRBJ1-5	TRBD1	TGTGCCAGCAGTTGGACAGGGGGCAATCAGCCCCAGCATTTT	CASSWTGGNQPQHF
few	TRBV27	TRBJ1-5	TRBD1	TGTGCCAGCAGTTCCACGACAGGGGAATTCTATAGCAATCAGCCCCAGCATTTT	CASSSTTGEFYSNQPQHF
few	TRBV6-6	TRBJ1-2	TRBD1	TGTGCCAGCCTTCCGGGACAGGGCCCCTATGGCTACACCTTC	CASLPGQGPYGYTF
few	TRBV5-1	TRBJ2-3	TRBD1	TGCGCCAGCAGCCCGGACAGGGTCGGCACAGATACGCAGTATTTT	CASSPDRVGTDTQYF
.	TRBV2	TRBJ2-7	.	TGTGCCAGCCAGCAGGGGGGAAACGAGCAGTACTTC	CASQQGGNEQYF
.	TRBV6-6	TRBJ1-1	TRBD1	TGTGCCAGCAGCCTAGGTTTGAGGGGGCAGGAAACTGAAGCTTTCTTT	CASSLGLRGQETEAFF
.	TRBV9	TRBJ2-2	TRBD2	TGTGCCAGCAGCTTTAATCCGGGAGGGCGTGACACCGGGGAGCTGTTTTTT	CASSFNPGGRDTGELFF
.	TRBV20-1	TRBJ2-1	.	TGCAGTGTTAGACAGGTCTGGGAGCAGTTCTTC	CSVRQVWEQFF
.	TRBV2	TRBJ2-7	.	TGTGCCAGCACCGGGAACTCCTACGAGCAGTACTTC	CASTGNSYEQYF
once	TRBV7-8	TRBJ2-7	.	TGTGCCAGCACCCGGAGCCTCCCGGGTGGCGAGCAGTACTTC	CASTRSLPGGEQYF
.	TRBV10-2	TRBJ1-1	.	TGCGCCAGCAGTGGCAGGGTATTCACTGAAGCTTTCTTT	CASSGRVFTEAFF
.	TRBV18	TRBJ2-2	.	TGTGCCAGCTCACCAGGGGCCCAGACCGGGGAGCTGTTTTTT	CASSPGAQTGELFF
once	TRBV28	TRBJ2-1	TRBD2	TGTGCCAGCACCCCGAGCGGGAGGGCCAACAATGAGCAGTTCTTC	CASTPSGRANNEQFF
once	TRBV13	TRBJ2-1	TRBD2	TGTGCCAGCAGCTCCCGCTCGCGGGAGGGGCTGATCGCGCAGTTCTTC	CASSSRSREGLIAQFF
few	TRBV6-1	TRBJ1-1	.	TGTGCCAGCAAGAACGAACCTCCGGAGGGTACTGAAGCTTTCTTT	CASKNEPPEGTEAFF
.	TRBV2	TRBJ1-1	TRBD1	TGTGCCAGCATAGGACAGGGGTATGAAGCTTTCTTT	CASIGQGYEAFF
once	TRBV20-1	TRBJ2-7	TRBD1	TGCAGTTCCGGGACAGGGGGTGAGCAGTACTTC	CSSGTGGEQYF
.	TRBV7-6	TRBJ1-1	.	TGTGCCAGCAGCGAGACAGGGAACACTGAAGCTTTCTTT	CASSETGNTEAFF
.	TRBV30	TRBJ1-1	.	TGTGCCTGGAGTGTACGAATGGGGGGAACTGAAGCTTTCTTT	CAWSVRMGGTEAFF
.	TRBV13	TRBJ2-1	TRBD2	TGTGCCAGCACCGGGAGGGGCTATGAGCAGTTCTTC	CASTGRGYEQFF
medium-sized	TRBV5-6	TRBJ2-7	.	TGTGCCAGCAGCTTGGCCGCAGGGATCTACGAGCAGTACTTC	CASSLAAGIYEQYF
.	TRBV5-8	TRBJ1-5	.	TGTGCCAGCAGCTTGGTGGGGGCGGTTCAGCCCCAGCATTTT	CASSLVGAVQPQHF
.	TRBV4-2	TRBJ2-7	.	TGTGCCAGCAGCCAGATCGGACTCTACGAGCAGTACTTC	CASSQIGLYEQYF
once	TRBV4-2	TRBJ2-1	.	TGTGCCAGCAGCCGAGGGGGCTCCTACAATGAGCAGTTCTTC	CASSRGGSYNEQFF
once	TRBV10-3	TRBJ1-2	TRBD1	TGTGCCATCAGTGAGCAGGGACAGGCAGGCACCGGCTACACCTTC	CAISEQGQAGTGYTF
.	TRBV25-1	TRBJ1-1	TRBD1	TGTGCCAGCACCCAGGGGACAGGGGGAGGGGGTGAAGCTTTCTTT	CASTQGTGGGGEAFF
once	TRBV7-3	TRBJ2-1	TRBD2	TGTGCCAGCAGCTCGGGACTAGCCGGTGAGCAGTTCTTC	CASSSGLAGEQFF
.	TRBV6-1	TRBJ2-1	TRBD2	TGTGCCAGCAGTGAGGTTACTAGCGGGCCTAGCTCCTACAATGAGCAGTTCTTC	CASSEVTSGPSSYNEQFF
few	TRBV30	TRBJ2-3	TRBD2	TGTGCCTGGAGTAAAGGAGGGAGGGCCGAAGATACGCAGTATTTT	CAWSKGGRAEDTQYF
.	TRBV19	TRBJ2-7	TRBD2	TGTGCCAGTAGTAGACTAGGCGGGAGCTCCTACGAGCAGTACTTC	CASSRLGGSSYEQYF